Below, 28 T cell receptor beta chains from the same sample are listed, as sequenced in a study of identical twins (TCRdb year 2016). To prepare the library, 5' RACE was applied. TCRdb names Illumina HiSeq 2000 as the instrument used. The public reads were quality trimmed at Q25 with fastp and then assembled into clones with MiXCR by TCRdb, keeping productive beta chains. Entries are consolidated by CDR3 protein sequence, retaining the most common genes and DNA. The sample yields approximately 700,000 distinct CDR3 sequences; roughly 18% were counted once. About an eighth of the sample comes from the top ten. The same sample was also studied in work on T cells expressing NK-cell markers.

The sample was PBMCs. The receptors were sampled from a woman aged 18-30 years in good health.

This clonotype was picked up many times. The chain links TRBV12-3 or TRBV12-4 to TRBJ1-5; the D gene is possibly TRBD1 (5 bases). The V end was cut by 8 bases, the J end by 3 bases, with 17 bases between. The CDR3 runs to 15 residues. The CDR3 DNA sequence: TGTGCCAGCGTCCCGGCGGGGCAGCCCAATCAGCCCCAGCATTTT. This encodes CASVPAGQPNQPQHF.

The sample holds many counts of this clonotype. The gene calls are TRBV5-1 and TRBJ1-5, with D possibly TRBD1 on 6 matching bases. Germline CDR1 SGHRS, CDR2 YFSETQ. The CDR3 extends over 15 amino acids. Trimming took 0 bases from V and 11 from J, leaving 18 bases between them. CDR3 region: CASSLGSGGRSTQHF. CDR3 nucleotides: TGCGCCAGCAGCTTGGGTTCGGGGGGCCGATCGACCCAGCATTTT.

The chain employs TRBV6-2 or TRBV6-3 and TRBJ2-1, with 7 bases that match TRBD1. There are 17 residues in the CDR3. Germline-derived CDR1 and CDR2 are MNHEY and SVGEGT. Trimming cost V 6 bases and J 2 bases; bases outside gene matches: 13. The CDR3 bases are TGTGCCAGCAGCAGACAGGGCCCGACGTTACCCTACAATGAGCAGTTCTTC. Amino acid sequence: CASSRQGPTLPYNEQFF.

This clonotype was seen a handful of times. The rearrangement joins TRBV29-1 to TRBJ1-2; D call uncertain. Trimming left V 7 bases short and J 8 bases short, with 14 bases between. Germline CDR1 and CDR2: SQVTM and ANQGSEA. The CDR3 spans 11 residues. The CDR3, as DNA: TGCAGCGCATCATGGGGTAGGGGCTACACCTTC. This gives the protein CSASWGRGYTF.

The chain is built from TRBV18 and TRBJ2-1; 13 bases map to TRBD2. CDR1 is KGHSH, CDR2 LQKENI, per germline. The junction had 4 bases not matched to a gene; V was cut back by 8 bases and J by 6 bases. This CDR3 comprises 14 residues. The CDR3 loop is CASHTSGGANEQFF. The CDR3, as DNA: TGTGCCAGCCACACTAGCGGGGGGGCCAATGAGCAGTTCTTC.

The chain carries TRBV5-1 and TRBJ2-3; 9 bases agree with TRBD2. CDR1 and CDR2 (germline): SGHRS, YFSETQ. The CDR3 loop spans 19 amino acids. V was clipped by 0 bases and J by 4 bases; unmatched bases: 15. The CDR3 loop is CASSLGARGSGRGPDTQYF. CDR3 sequence (DNA): TGCGCCAGCAGCTTGGGGGCGAGGGGTAGCGGGAGAGGTCCAGATACGCAGTATTTT.

This clonotype was counted a few times. This chain uses TRBV9 with TRBJ1-5, with 12 bases aligning to TRBD1. Germline V gene lookup returns CDR1 SGDLS and CDR2 YYNGEE. V shed 4 bases, J shed 10 bases, and the junction held 6 bases outside the gene matches. This CDR3 contains 14 residues. Here the CDR3 DNA reads TGTGCCAGCAGCCGAGGGACAGGGGGCTTCCCCCAGCATTTT. Its translation is CASSRGTGGFPQHF.

This clonotype occurred a few times. The chain carries TRBV5-4 and TRBJ2-7; D unresolved. The ends were cut back, 0 bases at V and 5 bases at J, with 9 bases in the middle. Germline V CDR1 and CDR2: SGHNT, YYREEE (reference sequence). CDR3 length: 13 residues. The CDR3 DNA sequence: TGTGCCAGCAGCTTGGAGACGCCGCACGAGCAGTACTTC. Its protein product is CASSLETPHEQYF.

In its sample, this clonotype was seen many times. The chain employs TRBV5-1 and TRBJ2-5, with 7 bases lining up with TRBD1. Germline V lookup: CDR1 SGHRS, CDR2 YFSETQ. Unmatched junction bases numbered 5, after V lost 0 bases and J lost 0 bases. The CDR3 has 16 residues. CDR3 region: CASSLGGQLYQETQYF. DNA for the CDR3: TGCGCCAGCAGCTTGGGGGGACAGCTGTACCAAGAGACCCAGTACTTC.

This clonotype was detected a few times. CDR3 in amino acids: CAISADYEQYF. CDR3 DNA: TGTGCCATCAGTGCGGACTACGAGCAGTACTTC. This chain joins TRBV10-3 and TRBJ2-7; D remains ambiguous. The germline V gene encodes CDR1 ENHRY and CDR2 SYGVKD. This CDR3 contains 11 residues. V was trimmed by 4 bases and J by 3 bases, leaving 4 bases between them.

This clonotype was detected a few times. The chain links TRBV5-6 to TRBJ1-5; 9 bases match TRBD1. Germline V gene sequence: CDR1 SGHDT, CDR2 YYEEEE. The CDR3 runs to 18 residues. V shed 4 bases, J shed 0 bases, and the junction held 11 bases outside the gene matches. The CDR3 sequence: CASSRRGQGRNSNQPQHF. CDR3 DNA sequence: TGTGCCAGCAGCCGGAGGGGACAGGGTCGCAATAGCAATCAGCCCCAGCATTTT.

The rearrangement joins TRBV20-1 to TRBJ2-4; 14 positions match TRBD2. The CDR3 loop spans 18 amino acids. Germline-derived CDR1 and CDR2 are DFQATT and SNEGSKA (reference sequence). With V trimmed by 5 bases and J by 0 bases, 9 bases remained unmatched. CDR3 amino acids: CSAPWTSGGILAKNIQYF. Written as DNA, the CDR3 is TGCAGTGCTCCGTGGACTAGCGGGGGGATCTTAGCCAAAAACATTCAGTACTTC.

Only a few counts were recorded for this clonotype. The chain couples TRBV20-1 to TRBJ1-5, with TRBD1 as a possible D gene (5 bases). CDR3 size: 15 residues. Trimming removed 3 bases at V and 10 bases at J, with 22 bases between. Germline values: CDR1 DFQATT, CDR2 SNEGSKA (reference sequence). This CDR3 is CSARGFRGAEFPQHF. The CDR3 bases are TGCAGTGCTAGGGGATTTCGAGGGGCCGAATTCCCCCAGCATTTT.

This clonotype was observed a handful of times. The rearrangement joins TRBV12-3 or TRBV12-4 to TRBJ2-2, with 8 bases that match TRBD1. The CDR3 has 17 residues. J gave up 5 bases and V 0 bases, and 8 bases lay outside the gene matches. CDR3 region: CASSLAFRTGQTGELFF. CDR3 coding DNA: TGTGCCAGCAGTTTAGCCTTCCGGACAGGGCAGACCGGGGAGCTGTTTTTT.

V is TRBV29-1 and J is TRBJ1-2; tentatively, D is TRBD1 (5 bases). V dropped 6 bases and J dropped 2 bases, with 16 bases sitting between them. The CDR3 runs 14 residues. CDR1 is SQVTM and CDR2 is ANQGSEA in the germline V gene. This CDR3 reads CSVPTLQENYGYTF. The CDR3 nucleotides are TGCAGCGTCCCAACCCTACAGGAGAACTATGGCTACACCTTC.

The chain recombines TRBV6-5 with TRBJ1-2; possible D gene TRBD1, 5 bases. Germline lookup yields CDR1 MNHEY and CDR2 SVGAGI. The CDR3 sequence is 14 residues long. V gave up 3 bases and J gave up 2 bases, with 10 bases separating them. DNA of the CDR3: TGTGCCAGCAGTTATCGGGGGGGGAACTATGGCTACACCTTC. Amino acid sequence: CASSYRGGNYGYTF.

The chain is built from TRBV11-2 and TRBJ2-6; D possibly uses TRBD1 or TRBD2 (6 bases each). CDR1 SGHAT and CDR2 FQNNGV come from the germline V gene. V was shortened by 5 bases and J by 4 bases, with 18 bases between the two germline ends. The CDR3 loop spans 17 amino acids. The CDR3 DNA reads TGTGCCAGCAGCGGGATAGGGGGGATCTTCGGGGCCAACGTCCTGACTTTC. Translated: CASSGIGGIFGANVLTF. Full variable domain (rest looked up from reference TRBV11-2 and TRBJ2-6): EAGVAQSPRYKIIEKRQSVAFWCNPISGHATLYWYQQILGQGPKLLIQFQNNGVVDDSQLPKDRFSAERLKGVDSTLKIQPAKLEDSAVYLCASSGIGGIFGANVLTFGAGSRLTVL.

This sequence joins TRBV27 and TRBJ2-7, with 10 bases that match TRBD2. CDR3 length: 16 residues. The germline CDR1 and CDR2 sequences are MNHEY and SMNVEV (reference sequence). With 2 bases clipped from V and 4 bases from J, the junction kept 8 bases outside the gene matches. The CDR3 sequence is CASSLLAGASLYEQYF. Written as DNA, the CDR3 is TGTGCCAGCAGTTTACTAGCGGGAGCCTCCTTGTACGAGCAGTACTTC.

The V gene is TRBV15, the J gene TRBJ2-5; 11 nucleotides match TRBD1. Unmatched junction bases numbered 4, after V lost 6 bases and J lost 7 bases. The CDR3 extends over 13 amino acids. Germline CDR1 and CDR2: LNHNV and YYDKDF (reference sequence). The chain's CDR3 is CATSRGQGVTQYF. CDR3 nucleotides: TGTGCCACCAGTAGGGGACAGGGGGTGACCCAGTACTTC.

V is TRBV28 and J is TRBJ1-2; TRBD1 might be the D (5 bases). This CDR3 region has 12 residues. The V and J ends lost 7 bases and 7 bases respectively, with 13 bases between them. The V gene's germline CDR1 is MDHEN and CDR2 SYDVKM. CDR3 nucleotides: TGTGCCAGCAACGTGGGGGGGGGTGGCTACACCTTC. Its translation: CASNVGGGGYTF.

A few counts support this clonotype. The CDR3 sequence is CASSSQGALNTEAFF. CDR3 DNA: TGTGCCAGCAGCTCGCAGGGGGCTTTAAACACTGAAGCTTTCTTT. J is TRBJ1-1 and V is TRBV7-9; TRBD1 agrees at 8 bases. The V gene's germline CDR1 is SEHNR and CDR2 FQNEAQ (reference sequence). V shed 4 bases, J shed 2 bases, and the junction held 6 bases outside the gene matches. The CDR3 runs to 15 residues.

This clonotype was seen at least ten times. The V gene is TRBV5-6, the J gene TRBJ2-5; D ambiguous. The CDR3 sequence is 12 residues long. Germline V CDR1 and CDR2: SGHDT, YYEEEE. V lost 0 bases and J 4 bases, leaving 4 bases between the germline ends. CDR3 residues: CASSLGIETQYF. CDR3 DNA sequence: TGTGCCAGCAGCTTGGGCATAGAGACCCAGTACTTC.

The gene calls are TRBV20-1 and TRBJ2-6, with D perhaps matching TRBD1 (6 bases). CDR1 is DFQATT and CDR2 is SNEGSKA in the germline V gene (reference sequence). CDR3 length: 15 residues. The ends were cut back, 3 bases at V and 0 bases at J, with 9 bases in the middle. This CDR3 is CSASTGYSGANVLTF. CDR3 sequence (DNA): TGCAGTGCTAGTACAGGGTACTCTGGGGCCAACGTCCTGACTTTC.

This clonotype was observed a few times. The chain is built from TRBV12-3 or TRBV12-4 and TRBJ2-2; D is undetermined. The CDR3 extends over 14 amino acids. Trimming stripped 3 bases from V and 6 bases from J, with 11 bases between. CDR3 sequence (DNA): TGTGCCAGCAGTTTTCAGCTGAGTCCCGGGGAGCTGTTTTTT. This sequence encodes CASSFQLSPGELFF.

This clonotype appeared a few times. The chain is built from TRBV18 and TRBJ2-3, with D unclear. CDR1 and CDR2 from the germline V gene are KGHSH and LQKENI. The V end lost 2 bases, the J end lost 9 bases, and 12 bases lay between the germline ends. This CDR3 region has 13 residues. CDR3 nucleotides: TGTGCCAGCTCACCAGTCTATCCTCCAACGCAGTATTTT. Protein sequence: CASSPVYPPTQYF. Filled out from reference TRBV18 and TRBJ2-3, the complete variable domain reads NAGVMQNPRHLVRRRGQEARLRCSPMKGHSHVYWYRQLPEEGLKFMVYLQKENIIDESGMPKERFSAEFPKEGPSILRIQQVVRGDSAAYFCASSPVYPPTQYFGPGTRLTVL.

This clonotype was seen only a few times. The V gene is TRBV6-5, the J gene TRBJ2-6; 11 nucleotides line up with TRBD2. Trimming cost V 0 bases and J 2 bases; bases outside gene matches: 6. The germline CDR1 and CDR2 sequences are MNHEY and SVGAGI. CDR3 length: 19 residues. Here the CDR3 reads CASSYSTGTSGPGANVLTF. The CDR3 DNA is TGTGCCAGCAGTTACTCGACCGGGACTAGCGGTCCTGGGGCCAACGTCCTGACTTTC.

The chain couples TRBV5-6 to TRBJ2-7; D remains ambiguous. The CDR3 covers 12 residues. The germline V and J ends were trimmed by 2 bases and 5 bases, with 8 bases remaining between them. Germline CDR1 SGHDT, CDR2 YYEEEE. The CDR3 DNA is TGTGCCAGCAGCTTCGTTGGTAACGAGCAGTACTTC. This gives the protein CASSFVGNEQYF.

This clonotype was counted between two and nine times. This CDR3 reads CASSWTGDGYGYTF. The CDR3 bases are TGCGCCAGCAGCTGGACAGGGGATGGCTATGGCTACACCTTC. The chain employs TRBV5-1 and TRBJ1-2, with TRBD1 matching 9 bases. Germline trimming cut 3 bases from V and 4 bases from J; bases unmatched to any gene: 4. Per the germline V gene, CDR1 is SGHRS and CDR2 is YFSETQ. The length of the CDR3 is 14 residues.